This T cell receptor beta chain was captured by sequencing in a study of blood T cells in healthy people across ages. In germline, CDR1 is SQVTM, CDR2 ANQGSEA. With V trimmed by 6 bases and J by 11 bases, 15 bases remained unmatched. The CDR3 has 14 amino acids. PCR was performed a second time for roughly 6 to 12 cycles using a sample-barcoded 5' primer and a J-beta primer mix. TCRdb reprocessed the 5' RACE reads via MiXCR and lists one record per CDR3 protein. Found here are some 1.1 million distinct CDR3 sequences, 35% to 40% of them singletons; the top ten hold around 13%. Overall study results and limits: Per million T cells, the diversity of TCR beta decreased roughly linearly as age advanced.

Healthy individuals of Caucasian origin from Russia, aged 6 to 90, served as donors. Each individual donor underwent a draw of ten milliliters of peripheral blood. PBMCs were isolated at a quantity of at least 7 million per sample. Note on this clonotype: What it binds is not known.

The rearrangement joins TRBV29-1 to TRBJ2-5, with TRBD2 matching 10 bases. The sample consisted of blood. This TCR derives from a man aged 18 to 30 in good health. CDR3 region: CSVASGGAIVEQYF. As DNA, the CDR3 is TGCAGCGTGGCGAGCGGGGGGGCTATAGTTGAGCAGTACTTC.